The 19 T cell receptor beta chains in this list originate from one sample, sequenced in a study of T cell responses to AZD1222 COVID-19 vaccine. Clones were read by immunoSEQ multiplex PCR, and TCRdb kept only the in-frame ones, dropping some. The sample includes about 110,000 clones, approximately 86% of them seen just once. Material: peripheral blood, obtained on day 0 of AZD1222 vaccination. The receptors here all came from an adult in good health.

This sequence joins TRBV6-4 and TRBJ2-3; 9 bases are shared with TRBD1. Germline V gene sequence: CDR1 MRHNA, CDR2 SNTAGT. The V segment lost 0 bases and the J segment 4 bases; nucleotides outside the gene matches: 14. This CDR3 is 19 amino acids long. The CDR3 here is CASSDSFEPGTGIADTQYF. DNA of the CDR3: TGTGCCAGCAGTGACTCGTTTGAACCCGGGACAGGGATTGCAGATACGCAGTATTTT.

With regard to this clone: The junction shows a germline mismatch at one end, possibly a read error. V and J are TRBV6-5 and TRBJ2-7; tentatively, D is TRBD2 (7 bases). Per germline, CDR1 MNHEY and CDR2 SVGAGI. CDR3 length: 13 residues. The CDR3 DNA reads TGCGCCACATGGCGGGGGCCTACCTACGAGCAGTACTTC. Translation: CATWRGPTYEQYF.

V usage is TRBV5-6 and J usage is TRBJ2-2, with D possibly matching TRBD1 (6 bases). V was shortened by 4 bases and J by 0 bases, with 19 bases between the two germline ends. This CDR3 region has 18 residues. Per germline, CDR1 SGHDT and CDR2 YYEEEE. DNA of the CDR3: TGTGCCAGCAGCAAACCCCAACCGGACAGCTCGAACACCGGGGAGCTGTTTTTT. Translated, it gives CASSKPQPDSSNTGELFF.

The chain joins TRBV7-2 to TRBJ1-6, with 7 bases aligning to TRBD1. The V gene end was trimmed by 3 bases and the J gene end by 6 bases; junction bases not matched to a gene: 2. Germline-derived CDR1 and CDR2 are SGHTA and FQGNSA. The CDR3 covers 14 residues. CDR3 nucleotide sequence: TGTGCCAGCAGCTTCCCAGGGGGTAATTCACCCCTCCACTTT. It yields the protein CASSFPGGNSPLHF.

This clone has only one observation. The gene calls are TRBV29-1 and TRBJ2-2; no definite D call. Germline V lookup: CDR1 SQVTM, CDR2 ANQGSEA. V lost 8 bases and J 0 bases, leaving 19 bases between the germline ends. This CDR3 has 16 amino acids. The CDR3 coding sequence is TGCAGCCCTCTTCCCGCAACCTCTACGAACACCGGGGAGCTGTTTTTT. Protein sequence: CSPLPATSTNTGELFF.

The chain recombines TRBV4-2 with TRBJ1-5; weak D call: TRBD1 (5 bases). This CDR3 comprises 16 residues. Germline V gene sequence: CDR1 LGHNA, CDR2 YNFKEQ. Trimming removed 3 bases at V and 1 base at J, with 13 bases between. This CDR3 is CASSHGGKESNQPQHF. DNA for the CDR3: TGTGCCAGCAGCCACGGGGGGAAGGAGAGCAATCAGCCCCAGCATTTT.

The chain has TRBV2 and TRBJ1-5, with a weak D call TRBD1 (5 bases). The V end was cut by 7 bases, the J end by 2 bases, with 18 bases between. There are 16 residues in the CDR3. In germline, CDR1 is SNHLY, CDR2 FYNNEI. The CDR3 nucleotides read TGTGCCAGCACCAACGTGGCAGGGAGTGGCAATCAGCCCCAGCATTTT. Translating it yields CASTNVAGSGNQPQHF.

V is TRBV2 and J is TRBJ2-7; 7 nucleotides align to TRBD1. From germline, CDR1 is SNHLY and CDR2 FYNNEI. The CDR3 is made up of 14 amino acids. The V gene end was trimmed by 4 bases and the J gene end by 5 bases; junction bases not matched to a gene: 8. The CDR3 DNA follows: TGTGCCAGCAGTGGTCTCAGGGGGTTCCACGAGCAGTACTTC. Its protein product is CASSGLRGFHEQYF.

This chain connects TRBV10-3 to TRBJ1-1; 9 bases align to TRBD1. CDR3 length equals 14 residues. Germline CDR1 is ENHRY and CDR2 is SYGVKD. The ends lost 7 bases at V and 6 bases at J; junction bases unmatched: 9. The CDR3 sequence is CAIMEQGAYAEAFF. The CDR3 DNA is TGTGCCATCATGGAACAGGGGGCGTATGCTGAAGCTTTCTTT.

This clone was counted once. V usage is TRBV3-1 (or the pseudogene TRBV3-2) and J usage is TRBJ1-4; 7 bases are a match to TRBD1. The trim removed 4 bases at V and 8 bases at J, leaving 16 bases unmatched. CDR3 length: 17 residues. Germline V lookup: CDR1 LGHDT, CDR2 YNNKEL (reference sequence). CDR3 bases: TGTGCCAGCAGCCCGATTACTTCAGGGGGATTTGAGGAAAAACTGTTTTTT. Translated: CASSPITSGGFEEKLFF.

This chain links TRBV29-1 with TRBJ2-3; D remains unclear. The length of the CDR3 is 14 residues. Trimming pared 5 bases from V and 6 bases from J, leaving 18 bases between. The germline gives CDR1 SQVTM, CDR2 ANQGSEA. The chain's CDR3 is CSVPPATRPDTQYF. The CDR3 DNA reads as TGCAGCGTTCCCCCGGCTACCCGGCCTGATACGCAGTATTTT.

The gene calls are TRBV10-2 and TRBJ2-1; perhaps TRBD1 as D (5 bases). Germline assignment: CDR1 WSHSY and CDR2 SAAADI. This CDR3 is built from 15 residues. The V gene lost 9 bases and the J gene lost 3 bases, with 18 bases spanning the gap. This CDR3 reads CASSPGATGYNEQFF. The CDR3 DNA reads TGCGCCAGTTCCCCTGGGGCCACCGGCTACAATGAGCAGTTCTTC.

The chain employs TRBV6-5 and TRBJ1-2; no clear D. Trimming removed 5 bases at V and 5 bases at J, with 15 bases between. The CDR3 runs to 14 residues. Germline-derived CDR1 and CDR2 are MNHEY and SVGAGI. The CDR3 sequence is CASSPRTDLYGYTF. The DNA of the CDR3 is TGTGCCAGCAGTCCCAGGACGGACCTTTATGGCTACACCTTC.

This chain connects TRBV6-2 or TRBV6-3 to TRBJ1-3; D may be TRBD1 (6 bases). The CDR3 is 15 residues long. From germline, CDR1 is MNHEY and CDR2 SVGEGT. V shed 6 bases and J shed 0 bases, with 12 bases lying between them. CDR3 sequence reads: CASSPGHHSGNTIYF. The CDR3 bases are TGTGCCAGCAGCCCGGGACACCACTCTGGAAACACCATATATTTT.

This clone was counted a few times. The chain combines TRBV10-1 with TRBJ1-2; D remains ambiguous. Looked up from germline, CDR1 is WNHNN and CDR2 is SYGVQD (reference sequence). The CDR3 is 15 residues long. The V end lost 3 bases, the J end lost 0 bases, and 11 bases lay between the germline ends. The CDR3 DNA reads TGCGCCAGCAGTGAAACCTTTCTACCTAACTATGGCTACACCTTC. Its protein is CASSETFLPNYGYTF.

The chain joins TRBV5-4 to TRBJ1-2; TRBD1 matches at 8 bases. This CDR3 has 15 residues. Germline values: CDR1 SGHNT, CDR2 YYREEE (reference sequence). V was pared by 3 bases and J by 4 bases, with 8 bases of the junction left unmatched. The CDR3 DNA follows: TGTGCCAGCAGCTCCCAGGGGGCGCAGGGCTATGGCTACACCTTC. Protein: CASSSQGAQGYGYTF.

This clone was counted a single time. The V call is TRBV4-2, the J call TRBJ2-2, with D uncertain. CDR1 LGHNA and CDR2 YNFKEQ come from the germline V gene. With 0 bases removed from V and 4 bases from J, the gap between germline ends came to 9 bases. The CDR3 consists of 15 residues. CDR3 amino acids: CASSQDIRGTGELFF. The CDR3 region has the DNA TGTGCCAGCAGCCAAGATATACGCGGCACCGGGGAGCTGTTTTTT.

V gene TRBV7-2 combines with J gene TRBJ1-5, with TRBD1 matching over 7 bases. CDR1 is SGHTA and CDR2 is FQGNSA in the germline V gene. Trimming cost V 2 bases and J 6 bases; bases outside gene matches: 4. This CDR3 comprises 14 residues. The CDR3 nucleotides are TGTGCCAGCAGCTTAAGGGGGCTCGGTCAGCCCCAGCATTTT. Translating gives CASSLRGLGQPQHF.

This clone was seen a single time. This chain connects TRBV6-5 to TRBJ1-4; D might be TRBD1 (6 bases). Per the germline V gene, CDR1 is MNHEY and CDR2 is SVGAGI. V lost 0 bases, J lost 8 bases, and 13 bases lay in between. This CDR3 has 15 amino acids. The CDR3 is CASSYSGIGGEKLFF. The CDR3 DNA reads TGTGCCAGCAGTTACTCGGGGATAGGGGGGGAAAAACTGTTTTTT.